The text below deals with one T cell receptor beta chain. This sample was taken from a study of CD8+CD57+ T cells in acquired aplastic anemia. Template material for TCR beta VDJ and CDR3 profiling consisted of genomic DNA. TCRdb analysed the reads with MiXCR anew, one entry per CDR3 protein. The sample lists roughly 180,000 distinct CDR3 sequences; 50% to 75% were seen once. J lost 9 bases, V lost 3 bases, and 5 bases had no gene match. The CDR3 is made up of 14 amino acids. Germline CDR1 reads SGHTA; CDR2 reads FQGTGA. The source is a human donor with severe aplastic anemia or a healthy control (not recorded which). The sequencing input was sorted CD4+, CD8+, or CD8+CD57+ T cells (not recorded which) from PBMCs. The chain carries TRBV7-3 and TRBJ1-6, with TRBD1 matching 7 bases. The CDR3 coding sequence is TGTGCCAGCAGCTTCAAGGGGGCAGGTTCACCCCTCCACTTT. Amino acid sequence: CASSFKGAGSPLHF. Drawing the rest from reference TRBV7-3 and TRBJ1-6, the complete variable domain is GAGVSQTPSNKVTEKGKYVELRCDPISGHTALYWYRQSLGQGPEFLIYFQGTGAADDSGLPNDRFFAVRPEGSVSTLKIQRTERGDSAVYLCASSFKGAGSPLHFGNGTRLTVT.